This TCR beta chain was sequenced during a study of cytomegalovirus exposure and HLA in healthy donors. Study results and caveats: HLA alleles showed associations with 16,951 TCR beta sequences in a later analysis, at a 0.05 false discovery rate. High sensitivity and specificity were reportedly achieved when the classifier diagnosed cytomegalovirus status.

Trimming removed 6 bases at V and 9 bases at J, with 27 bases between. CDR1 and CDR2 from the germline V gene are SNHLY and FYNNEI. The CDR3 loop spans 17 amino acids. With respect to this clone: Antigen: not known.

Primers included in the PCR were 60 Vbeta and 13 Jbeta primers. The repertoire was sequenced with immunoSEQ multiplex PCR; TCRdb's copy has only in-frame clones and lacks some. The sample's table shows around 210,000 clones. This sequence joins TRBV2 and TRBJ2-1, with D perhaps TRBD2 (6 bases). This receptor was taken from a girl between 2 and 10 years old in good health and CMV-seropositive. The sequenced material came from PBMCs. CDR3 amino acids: CASSPYLRDSAAGEQFF. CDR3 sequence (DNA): TGTGCCAGCAGCCCATACCTCCGGGACTCGGCGGCAGGTGAGCAGTTCTTC.